A selection of T cell receptor beta chains follows, all from one sample in a study of T cells in Graves' hyperthyroidism and ophthalmopathy. TCRdb recomputed calls from the multiplex PCR reads with MiXCR, one row per CDR3 protein. Of about 770,000 distinct CDR3 sequences in the sample, around a sixth were seen once. The sample consisted of blood. These receptors were taken from a woman aged 45-65 years with Graves' hyperthyroidism that later progressed to Graves' ophthalmopathy. Both conserved end residues are part of each CDR3. D genes are given only for firm matches. Size tells how often a clone was seen (once, few, many) or the class of an expanded clone, and some rows leave it out.

>NA|14|TRBV27|NA|TRBJ2-3
CASIGHPSTDTQYF
TGTGCCAGCATCGGACACCCTAGCACAGATACGCAGTATTTT
>TRBD1|15|TRBV7-2|many|TRBJ2-7
CASSSTDRGLHEQYF
TGTGCCAGCAGCTCAACTGACAGGGGACTCCACGAGCAGTACTTC
>NA|12|TRBV15|few|TRBJ1-5
CATSKFPSPQHF
TGTGCCACCAGCAAATTTCCGTCGCCCCAGCATTTT
>NA|14|TRBV20-1|many|TRBJ2-6
CSARDRTGANVLTF
TGCAGTGCCCGAGACAGAACTGGGGCCAACGTCCTGACTTTC
>NA|16|TRBV4-1|few|TRBJ1-2
CASSQVSHRANYGYTF
TGCGCCAGCAGCCAAGTCAGCCACAGGGCGAACTATGGCTACACCTTC
>NA|13|TRBV20-1|few|TRBJ1-5
CSASGVSNQPQHF
TGCAGTGCGTCGGGTGTGAGCAATCAGCCCCAGCATTTT
>TRBD1|15|TRBV6-2/TRBV6-3|few|TRBJ1-1
CASSRGGGDFTEAFF
TGTGCCAGCAGCAGGGGGGGGGGGGACTTCACTGAAGCTTTCTTT
>TRBD1|17|TRBV7-8|NA|TRBJ1-2
CASSFNALGQGGRGYTF
TGTGCCAGCAGCTTTAACGCCCTTGGACAGGGGGGTCGCGGCTACACCTTC
>TRBD1|14|TRBV6-1|many|TRBJ2-7
CASLLGQGVYEQYF
TGTGCCAGCCTTCTTGGACAGGGGGTCTACGAGCAGTACTTC
>NA|13|TRBV19|NA|TRBJ2-5
CASSEGGEETQYF
TGTGCCAGTAGTGAAGGTGGGGAAGAGACCCAGTACTTC
>NA|15|TRBV2|few|TRBJ1-6
CASAIQGRLSSPLHF
TGTGCCAGCGCAATCCAGGGCCGGTTGAGTTCACCCCTCCACTTT
>NA|13|TRBV18|many|TRBJ2-7
CASSPQPSYEQYF
TGTGCCAGCTCACCACAGCCCTCCTACGAGCAGTACTTC
>TRBD2|17|TRBV6-2/TRBV6-3|NA|TRBJ2-3
CASSYLISGGAADTQYF
TGTGCCAGCAGTTACTTGATTAGCGGGGGGGCCGCAGATACGCAGTATTTT
>NA|15|TRBV5-6|many|TRBJ2-7
CASRVRQGMTYEQYF
TGTGCCAGCAGAGTTCGCCAGGGCATGACCTACGAGCAGTACTTC
>TRBD2|16|TRBV5-4|NA|TRBJ2-3
CASSSPASGYTDTQYF
TGTGCCAGCAGCTCCCCCGCTAGCGGGTACACAGATACGCAGTATTTT
>TRBD1|15|TRBV9|few|TRBJ2-3
CASSVTGTGADTQYF
TGTGCCAGCAGCGTCACCGGGACAGGGGCAGATACGCAGTATTTT
>NA|16|TRBV7-9|NA|TRBJ2-1
CASSLTGRRANNEQFF
TGTGCCAGCAGCTTAACGGGGAGGCGGGCCAACAATGAGCAGTTCTTC
>TRBD1|13|TRBV5-6|few|TRBJ1-2
CASSFTGGDGYTF
TGTGCCAGCAGCTTCACAGGGGGCGACGGCTACACCTTC
>TRBD1|14|TRBV20-1|many|TRBJ1-1
CSARAGQGDTEAFF
TGCAGTGCTAGAGCGGGACAGGGGGACACTGAAGCTTTCTTT
>NA|16|TRBV6-5|many|TRBJ1-2
CASSSTLRGINYGYTF
TGTGCCAGCAGTTCTACCCTGCGGGGCATTAACTATGGCTACACCTTC
>NA|13|TRBV19|NA|TRBJ2-7
CASSIRGANEQYF
TGTGCCAGTAGCATCAGGGGGGCCAACGAGCAGTACTTC
>NA|15|TRBV18|NA|TRBJ1-2
CASSPPGRTNYGYTF
TGTGCCAGCTCACCCCCGGGGAGGACGAACTATGGCTACACCTTC
>NA|15|TRBV6-1|few|TRBJ1-3
CASSGVQSSGNTIYF
TGTGCCAGCAGTGGAGTTCAGAGCTCTGGAAACACCATATATTTT
>TRBD2|15|TRBV25-1|NA|TRBJ2-3
CATETSGGRTDTQYF
TGTGCCACCGAGACTAGCGGGGGACGCACAGATACGCAGTATTTT
>NA|16|TRBV19|NA|TRBJ2-3
CASSMGTGAGTDTQYF
TGTGCCAGTAGTATGGGTACCGGGGCGGGCACAGATACGCAGTATTTT
>NA|16|TRBV12-3/TRBV12-4|many|TRBJ1-1
CASSFGRGTMNTEAFF
TGTGCCAGCAGTTTTGGGAGGGGCACAATGAACACTGAAGCTTTCTTT
>NA|14|TRBV9|NA|TRBJ2-5
CASSVDSTTETQYF
TGTGCCAGCAGCGTAGATTCCACAACAGAGACCCAGTACTTC
>NA|14|TRBV11-3|many|TRBJ1-1
CASSRDMLNTEAFF
TGTGCCAGCAGCCGGGACATGCTGAACACTGAAGCTTTCTTT
>TRBD2|12|TRBV20-1|many|TRBJ2-1
CSGLAGGTEQFF
TGCAGTGGGCTAGCGGGGGGTACTGAGCAGTTCTTC
>NA|14|TRBV3-1|few|TRBJ1-2
CASSQDHGGRGYTF
TGTGCCAGCAGCCAAGATCATGGTGGCCGAGGCTACACCTTC
>TRBD1|13|TRBV29-1|NA|TRBJ1-4
CSVGQATNEKLFF
TGCAGCGTGGGACAGGCTACGAATGAAAAACTGTTTTTT
>TRBD1|14|TRBV6-2/TRBV6-3|NA|TRBJ2-1
CASRGQSSYNEQFF
TGTGCCAGCAGGGGACAGAGCTCCTACAATGAGCAGTTCTTC
>NA|12|TRBV3-1|many|TRBJ2-1
CASSQDTNEQFF
TGTGCCAGCAGCCAGGACACCAATGAGCAGTTCTTC